This T cell receptor (beta chain) was recorded in a study of sequential checkpoint blockade in melanoma. Study summary: Patients were randomized 1:1 to nivolumab-then-ipilimumab or ipilimumab-then-nivolumab first-line. Both treatment sequences were followed by maintenance nivolumab.

Sequencing was performed with immunoSEQ multiplex PCR; in TCRdb, only in-frame clones are kept and a portion is missing. The repertoire holds 15,000 to 20,000 clones, with 67% as singletons. Treatment indicated: randomized to nivolumab then ipilimumab (arm A) or the reverse (arm B). DNA-damaging chemotherapy had not been given to any patient beforehand. Sorted cells were live CD3+CD8+, lacking CD19 and CD56, from PBMCs. This CDR3 is built from 13 residues. The germline gives CDR1 SGDLS, CDR2 YYNGEE. Trimming pared 0 bases from V and 6 bases from J, leaving 9 bases between. V is TRBV9 and J is TRBJ2-5; perhaps TRBD1 as D (6 bases). The TCR originated in a human donor with melanoma. This sample comprised CD8+ T cells sorted from blood (inferred from file names), obtained from a patient given nivolumab and ipilimumab in sequence. CDR3 in amino acids: CASSVGGQQTQYF. The CDR3 DNA sequence: TGTGCCAGCAGCGTAGGGGGGCAACAGACCCAGTACTTC.